One sample yielded the 32 T cell receptor beta chains listed below, sequenced in a study of graft-versus-host responses after intestinal transplantation (dated by TCRdb to the early 2020s). These receptors' targets are unknown. The method was the immunoSEQ multiplex PCR assay. The table was pulled from immuneACCESS by TCRdb, which kept in-frame rearrangements only. Such tables lose some clones; where checked, under half of the loss comes from unresolved V genes, and the rest has no known cause. The sample records under 100,000 clones, roughly 91% of which are singletons. The ten most abundant clones make up approximately 1.1% of the sample. What this sample's time point label stands for: cells obtained before transplantation from donor or recipient. The source was unstimulated CD8+ T cells sorted from spleen or lymph node cells, collected before transplant. The receptors come from a human donor who was the organ donor for an intestinal transplant.

This chain connects TRBV27 to TRBJ1-5; D not certain. The CDR3 is 14 residues long. Trimming took off 5 bases at V and 5 bases at J, with 13 bases between the two ends. Looked up from germline, CDR1 is MNHEY and CDR2 is SMNVEV (reference sequence). The CDR3 protein is CASSMTGKDQPQHF. The CDR3 DNA follows: TGTGCCAGCAGTATGACGGGTAAGGATCAGCCCCAGCATTTT.

The V call is TRBV12-5, the J call TRBJ2-7; 9 bases are shared with TRBD1. The germline V gene has CDR1 LGHNT and CDR2 FRNRAP. V was clipped by 9 bases and J by 2 bases; unmatched bases: 2. The CDR3 contains 12 residues. The CDR3 loop reads CARWTGAYEQYF. The CDR3 bases are TGTGCTAGATGGACAGGGGCCTACGAGCAGTACTTC. Complete variable domain (other parts from reference TRBV12-5 and TRBJ2-7): DARVTQTPRHKVTEMGQEVTMRCQPILGHNTVFWYRQTMMQGLELLAYFRNRAPLDDSGMPKDRFSAEMPDATLATLKIQPSEPRDSAVYFCARWTGAYEQYFGPGTRLTVT.

This clone occurred a few times. This chain joins TRBV5-6 and TRBJ1-2, with TRBD1 matching over 9 bases. In germline, CDR1 is SGHDT, CDR2 YYEEEE. V trimming: 2 bases; J trimming: 2 bases; junction bases outside the gene matches: 4. The CDR3 has 15 amino acids. CDR3 coding DNA: TGTGCCAGCAGCTTCGAAACAGGGGGCAACTATGGCTACACCTTC. This translates into CASSFETGGNYGYTF.

The chain uses TRBV11-2 and TRBJ2-3; perhaps TRBD2 as D (5 bases). This CDR3 has 13 amino acids. Germline V gene lookup returns CDR1 SGHAT and CDR2 FQNNGV. Trimming cost V 4 bases and J 3 bases, with 8 bases left between them. The CDR3 region is CASSSLVTDTQYF. The CDR3 nucleotides are TGTGCCAGCAGCTCACTAGTAACAGATACGCAGTATTTT.

The chain joins TRBV15 to TRBJ1-1, with D perhaps matching TRBD1 (6 bases). The CDR3 extends over 13 amino acids. Germline CDR1 reads LNHNV; CDR2 reads YYDKDF (reference sequence). With 1 base removed from V and 4 bases from J, the gap between germline ends came to 7 bases. The CDR3 here is CATSRGGPTEAFF. The CDR3 DNA reads TGTGCCACCAGCAGAGGGGGGCCCACTGAAGCTTTCTTT.

J is TRBJ2-6 and V is TRBV7-9; D is undetermined. The CDR3 consists of 13 residues. The germline V gene encodes CDR1 SEHNR and CDR2 FQNEAQ (reference sequence). V dropped 6 bases and J dropped 0 bases, with 3 bases sitting between them. In DNA, the CDR3 is TGTGCCAGCAGTTACTCTGGGGCCAACGTCCTGACTTTC. Amino acids: CASSYSGANVLTF.

This chain connects TRBV5-1 to TRBJ2-1, with 8 bases fitting TRBD1. The CDR3 covers 16 residues. CDR1 is SGHRS and CDR2 is YFSETQ in the germline V gene. V trimming: 4 bases; J trimming: 4 bases; junction bases outside the gene matches: 10. CDR3 sequence: CASSPGQGASYNEQFF. In nucleotides, the CDR3 is TGCGCCAGCAGCCCCGGACAGGGAGCTAGTTACAATGAGCAGTTCTTC.

The chain links TRBV27 to TRBJ2-5; TRBD1 aligns across 7 bases. Germline CDR1 reads MNHEY; CDR2 reads SMNVEV (reference sequence). The trim removed 6 bases at V and 5 bases at J, leaving 9 bases unmatched. The CDR3 runs 14 residues. The DNA of the CDR3 is TGTGCCAGCAGAGACAGGGTCCGCGGGGAGACCCAGTACTTC. Translated: CASRDRVRGETQYF.

This clone was observed once. The genes are TRBV13 and TRBJ1-1; tentatively, D is TRBD1 (6 bases). Germline V CDR1 and CDR2: PRHDT, FYEKMQ (reference sequence). V was pared by 5 bases and J by 11 bases, with 18 bases between. The CDR3 totals 13 residues. The CDR3 sequence is CASSPREGVLAFF. CDR3 nucleotide sequence: TGTGCCAGCAGCCCAAGGGAGGGGGTCTTGGCTTTCTTT.

V and J are TRBV2 and TRBJ2-1, with 14 bases aligning to TRBD2. The CDR3 is made up of 17 amino acids. The V segment lost 10 bases and the J segment 1 base; nucleotides outside the gene matches: 9. Germline V gene data show CDR1 as SNHLY and CDR2 as FYNNEI. The CDR3 here is CATFGTSGSRSYNEQFF. Here the CDR3 DNA reads TGTGCCACCTTCGGGACTAGCGGGAGTAGGTCCTACAATGAGCAGTTCTTC.

The rearrangement uses TRBV25-1 and TRBJ2-7, with TRBD2 identical over 8 bases. This CDR3 has 14 residues. Germline CDR1 and CDR2: MGHDK and SYGVNS. With V trimmed by 4 bases and J by 3 bases, 5 bases remained unmatched. CDR3: CASSARGGVYEQYF. CDR3 DNA: TGTGCCAGCAGTGCCCGGGGGGGGGTCTACGAGCAGTACTTC.

This clone was counted between two and nine times. The genes are TRBV28 and TRBJ1-5; no clear D gene. Germline CDR1 reads MDHEN; CDR2 reads SYDVKM. The CDR3 runs 15 residues. The V and J ends lost 2 bases and 3 bases respectively, with 11 bases between them. Here the CDR3 reads CASSLIAGYNQPQHF. For the CDR3, the DNA is TGTGCCAGCAGTTTAATTGCGGGGTACAATCAGCCCCAGCATTTT.

This clone has just one count. The chain combines TRBV7-6 with TRBJ2-3; 9 nucleotides line up with TRBD2. The CDR3 is made up of 14 amino acids. J lost 1 base, V lost 4 bases, and 0 bases had no gene match. Germline CDR1 is SGHVS and CDR2 is FNYEAQ. DNA of the CDR3: TGTGCCAGCAGCTCTAGCGGGGGCACAGATACGCAGTATTTT. Its translation is CASSSSGGTDTQYF. Complete variable domain (other parts from reference TRBV7-6 and TRBJ2-3): GAGVSQSPRYKVTKRGQDVALRCDPISGHVSLYWYRQALGQGPEFLTYFNYEAQQDKSGLPNDRFSAERPEGSISTLTIQRTEQRDSAMYRCASSSSGGTDTQYFGPGTRLTVL.

The J gene is TRBJ2-7, the V gene TRBV28; possibly TRBD2 for D (6 bases). The CDR3 sequence is 14 residues long. CDR1 is MDHEN and CDR2 is SYDVKM in the germline V gene. V lost 3 bases to trimming and J lost 0 bases, with 9 bases between them. The CDR3 reads CASSLAGISYEQYF. The CDR3 DNA reads as TGTGCCAGCAGTTTGGCGGGGATCTCCTACGAGCAGTACTTC.

The V and J genes are TRBV6-1 and TRBJ2-1; 8 bases are a match to TRBD2. V shed 7 bases and J 5 bases; nucleotides not matched to a gene: 10. The CDR3 contains 15 residues. Germline-derived CDR1 and CDR2 are MNHNS and SASEGT. CDR3 sequence: CASTWLSGGNNEQFF. The CDR3 region has the DNA TGTGCCAGCACCTGGTTGAGCGGGGGAAACAATGAGCAGTTCTTC.

The chain couples TRBV7-9 to TRBJ2-7; TRBD1 is a possible D gene (6 bases). Looked up from germline, CDR1 is SEHNR and CDR2 is FQNEAQ (reference sequence). CDR3 length: 19 amino acids. The V gene lost 1 base and the J gene lost 1 base, with 23 bases spanning the gap. The CDR3 is CASSLVGGPRGHRSYEQYF. The DNA for the CDR3 is TGTGCCAGCAGCTTAGTCGGTGGACCCCGGGGACACCGATCCTACGAGCAGTACTTC.

This clone was seen just once. The chain is built from TRBV5-1 and TRBJ2-7, with 7 nucleotides matching TRBD1. The length of the CDR3 is 15 residues. Germline lookup yields CDR1 SGHRS and CDR2 YFSETQ. The V gene end was trimmed by 0 bases and the J gene end by 3 bases; junction bases not matched to a gene: 6. CDR3 in amino acids: CASSLAGQGVYEQYF. In DNA, the CDR3 is TGCGCCAGCAGCTTGGCCGGGCAGGGGGTCTACGAGCAGTACTTC.

The V gene is TRBV28, the J gene TRBJ2-7; D might be TRBD2 (6 bases). V was trimmed by 5 bases and J by 0 bases, leaving 8 bases between them. The CDR3 loop spans 13 amino acids. Germline V gene sequence: CDR1 MDHEN, CDR2 SYDVKM. The CDR3 nucleotides read TGTGCCAGCAGTCGGGAGAGCTCCTACGAGCAGTACTTC. Amino acid sequence: CASSRESSYEQYF.

This chain joins TRBV28 and TRBJ2-3; the match to TRBD2 covers 7 bases. This CDR3 is 17 amino acids long. Germline assignment: CDR1 MDHEN and CDR2 SYDVKM. Losses at the gene ends were 3 bases for V and 6 bases for J; bases not matched to a gene: 15. The CDR3 reads CASSFRAWGRAADTQYF. CDR3 in DNA: TGTGCCAGCAGTTTCAGGGCTTGGGGGAGGGCTGCCGATACGCAGTATTTT.

The chain joins TRBV4-2 to TRBJ2-3, with D perhaps TRBD2 (7 bases). Deletions cut 2 bases from V and 2 bases from J, with 14 bases between. The CDR3 loop spans 16 amino acids. Per the germline V gene, CDR1 is LGHNA and CDR2 is YNFKEQ. The CDR3 coding sequence is TGTGCCAGCAGCCAACTGCGGGGGCCCCCCACAGATACGCAGTATTTT. Translated, it gives CASSQLRGPPTDTQYF.

This CDR3 is CASSIDPQGEDYGYTF. In DNA form, the CDR3 reads TGTGCCAGTAGTATAGACCCCCAAGGGGAGGACTATGGCTACACCTTC. V and J are TRBV19 and TRBJ1-2, with D perhaps matching TRBD1 (5 bases). The CDR3 length is 16 residues. V dropped 0 bases and J dropped 3 bases, with 14 bases sitting between them. Germline lookup yields CDR1 LNHDA and CDR2 SQIVND (reference sequence).

This chain links TRBV5-1 with TRBJ2-7; D not resolved. Germline V gene lookup returns CDR1 SGHRS and CDR2 YFSETQ. V was cut by 0 bases and J by 6 bases, with 25 bases left in between. The CDR3 loop spans 18 amino acids. For the CDR3, the DNA is TGCGCCAGCAGCTTGGGCCGTTCGGGTCTATCGGCGCTGTGCGAGCAGTACTTC. Its protein is CASSLGRSGLSALCEQYF.

The gene calls are TRBV18 and TRBJ1-3, with 7 nucleotides matching TRBD1. The length of the CDR3 is 14 residues. The germline CDR1 and CDR2 sequences are KGHSH and LQKENI. Losses at the gene ends were 6 bases for V and 2 bases for J; bases not matched to a gene: 4. CDR3 region: CASSLDRTGNTIYF. The CDR3, as DNA: TGTGCCAGCTCTCTGGACAGGACTGGAAACACCATATATTTT.

CDR3 in amino acids: CASSDGSVYEQYF. DNA of the CDR3: TGTGCCAGCAGCGACGGGTCAGTTTACGAGCAGTACTTC. The chain carries TRBV9 and TRBJ2-7; D unclear. This CDR3 spans 13 amino acids. Trimming shortened V by 3 bases and J by 4 bases, and 11 bases separated the two germline ends. The germline V gene encodes CDR1 SGDLS and CDR2 YYNGEE. The whole variable domain, filled in from reference TRBV9 and TRBJ2-7, reads DSGVTQTPKHLITATGQRVTLRCSPRSGDLSVYWYQQSLDQGLQFLIQYYNGEERAKGNILERFSAQQFPDLHSELNLSSLELGDSALYFCASSDGSVYEQYFGPGTRLTVT.

The rearrangement joins TRBV5-1 to TRBJ2-3, with 10 bases identical to TRBD1. J gave up 4 bases and V 4 bases, and 3 bases lay outside the gene matches. Germline V lookup: CDR1 SGHRS, CDR2 YFSETQ. The CDR3 consists of 14 residues. The CDR3 nucleotides are TGCGCCAGCAGCCCCGGGACAGGGGCAGATACGCAGTATTTT. This codes for CASSPGTGADTQYF.

The genes are TRBV2 and TRBJ1-5, with D perhaps TRBD1 (6 bases). The ends were cut back, 2 bases at V and 3 bases at J, with 14 bases in the middle. Per the germline V gene, CDR1 is SNHLY and CDR2 is FYNNEI. CDR3 length equals 16 residues. The CDR3 protein is CASSERGGMDNQPQHF. CDR3 bases: TGTGCCAGCAGTGAACGGGGGGGCATGGACAATCAGCCCCAGCATTTT.

The V and J genes are TRBV4-1 and TRBJ2-1; D is perhaps TRBD1 (5 bases). Trimming shortened V by 0 bases and J by 7 bases, and 7 bases separated the two germline ends. The CDR3 contains 13 residues. CDR1 and CDR2 from the germline V gene are MGHRA and YSYEKL. For the CDR3, the DNA is TGCGCCAGCAGCCAAGAAGGGGCTAATGAGCAGTTCTTC. Protein product: CASSQEGANEQFF.

This chain uses TRBV5-6 with TRBJ2-1, with 8 bases identical to TRBD1. The CDR3 totals 16 residues. Unmatched junction bases numbered 8, after V lost 4 bases and J lost 2 bases. Germline CDR1 reads SGHDT; CDR2 reads YYEEEE. The CDR3 loop reads CASSPDKTGAYNEQFF. Here the CDR3 DNA reads TGTGCCAGCAGCCCGGATAAGACAGGGGCCTACAATGAGCAGTTCTTC.

The V call is TRBV9, the J call TRBJ1-5, with D perhaps TRBD1 (5 bases). With 4 bases removed from V and 6 bases from J, the gap between germline ends came to 26 bases. The CDR3 runs 18 residues. Germline-derived CDR1 and CDR2 are SGDLS and YYNGEE. CDR3 in DNA: TGTGCCAGCAGCCCCGGAGTAGGGGTCCCGTTTAATGCTCAGCCCCAGCATTTT. Residues: CASSPGVGVPFNAQPQHF.

J is TRBJ2-7 and V is TRBV19; 7 bases are a match to TRBD2. This CDR3 is 14 amino acids long. Germline values: CDR1 LNHDA, CDR2 SQIVND (reference sequence). With 5 bases clipped from V and 3 bases from J, the junction kept 7 bases outside the gene matches. CDR3 coding DNA: TGTGCCAGTAGTTCAAGCGGGGTTAACTACGAGCAGTACTTC. It specifies CASSSSGVNYEQYF.

The chain employs TRBV7-9 and TRBJ2-1; 10 bases align to TRBD1. This CDR3 comprises 17 residues. With V trimmed by 5 bases and J by 8 bases, 15 bases remained unmatched. Germline V gene lookup returns CDR1 SEHNR and CDR2 FQNEAQ (reference sequence). CDR3 nucleotide sequence: TGTGCCAGCAGCCTCAGTCCGGGACAGGGGACGGAGGATGAGCAGTTCTTC. This gives the protein CASSLSPGQGTEDEQFF.

V is TRBV7-8 and J is TRBJ1-2, with a weak D call TRBD1 (5 bases). The CDR3 runs to 18 residues. CDR1 is SGHVS, CDR2 FQNEAQ, per germline. Trimming pared 5 bases from V and 8 bases from J, leaving 30 bases between. The DNA for the CDR3 is TGTGCCAGCAGCCTTATCCCCCATAATAGAAGACGCTCAGGGGGCTACACCTTC. Translated: CASSLIPHNRRRSGGYTF.